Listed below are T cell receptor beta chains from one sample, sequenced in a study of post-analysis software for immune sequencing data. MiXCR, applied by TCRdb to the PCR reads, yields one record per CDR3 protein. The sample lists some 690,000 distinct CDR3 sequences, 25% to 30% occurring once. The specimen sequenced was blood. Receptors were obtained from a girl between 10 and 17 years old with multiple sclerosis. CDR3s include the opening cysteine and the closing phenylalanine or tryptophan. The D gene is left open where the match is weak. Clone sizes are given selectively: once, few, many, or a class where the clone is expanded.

TGTGCCAGCAGTCAACAGGGGGGTCAGCCCCAGCATTTT,CASSQQGGQPQHF,TRBD1,TRBJ1-5,TRBV12-3/TRBV12-4,-
TGTGCCAGCAGTTACTCCGGGGGTAGCGGGAGAGAGACCCAGTACTTC,CASSYSGGSGRETQYF,TRBD2,TRBJ2-5,TRBV6-5,-
TGTGCCAGCAGCCTCCGGACAGGGGGTGAAGAGCAGTACTTC,CASSLRTGGEEQYF,TRBD1,TRBJ2-7,TRBV7-9,few
TGCAGCGTTGAAGACTGGCTAGCGGGTAGCACAGATACGCAGTATTTT,CSVEDWLAGSTDTQYF,TRBD2,TRBJ2-3,TRBV29-1,-
TGTGCCAGCAGTTACGTGCTAGCGGGAGAGGAGACCCAGTACTTC,CASSYVLAGEETQYF,TRBD2,TRBJ2-5,TRBV6-5,few
TGCAGAACAGGGAAGCAGTACTTC,CRTGKQYF,-,TRBJ2-5,TRBV20-1,few
TGCAGTGCTAGAGGGCCTGGCTACAATGAGCAGTTCTTC,CSARGPGYNEQFF,-,TRBJ2-1,TRBV20-1,-
TGTGCCAGCAGTTCCCTGACAGGGATAGGAGGAACTAATGAAAAACTGTTTTTT,CASSSLTGIGGTNEKLFF,TRBD1,TRBJ1-4,TRBV6-5,-
TGTGCCAGCAGCGGGTTTGGGGAGGCCCAGTACTTC,CASSGFGEAQYF,-,TRBJ2-5,TRBV5-5,few
TGTGCCAGCAGCTCTTCACAGAGCTCCTATAATTCACCCCTCCACTTT,CASSSSQSSYNSPLHF,-,TRBJ1-6,TRBV7-2,-
TGTGCCAGCAGCCCAGTTACAGGGCTCCAGGTCCACAATGAGCAGTTCTTC,CASSPVTGLQVHNEQFF,-,TRBJ2-1,TRBV6-2/TRBV6-3,few
TGCAGTGCTAGAGATCAGTTTACAACTAATAAGTATGGCTACACCTTC,CSARDQFTTNKYGYTF,-,TRBJ1-2,TRBV20-1,few
TGTGCCACCAGCCGGGGTGCGGGGAGCAATCAGCCCCAGCATTTT,CATSRGAGSNQPQHF,-,TRBJ1-5,TRBV15,few
TGCGCCAGCAGCAAGACAGTATCGGCCGAGCAGTACTTC,CASSKTVSAEQYF,-,TRBJ2-7,TRBV10-1,few
TGTGCCAGCAGCTACAGGGAGCAGGGTTTACACTATGGCTACACCTTC,CASSYREQGLHYGYTF,-,TRBJ1-2,TRBV9,-